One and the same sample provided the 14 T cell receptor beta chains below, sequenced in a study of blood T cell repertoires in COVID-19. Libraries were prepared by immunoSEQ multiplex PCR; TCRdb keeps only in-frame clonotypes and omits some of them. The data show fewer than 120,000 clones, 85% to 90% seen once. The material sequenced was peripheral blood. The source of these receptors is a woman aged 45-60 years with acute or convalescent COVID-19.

The CDR3 region has the DNA TGTGCCAGCAGCTCGGGGACTAGCGGGAGCCACGAGCAGTACTTC. As protein: CASSSGTSGSHEQYF. The rearrangement joins TRBV5-4 to TRBJ2-7; TRBD2 matches at 14 bases. This CDR3 comprises 15 residues. CDR1 SGHNT and CDR2 YYREEE come from the germline V gene (reference sequence). J gave up 5 bases and V 3 bases, and 4 bases lay outside the gene matches.

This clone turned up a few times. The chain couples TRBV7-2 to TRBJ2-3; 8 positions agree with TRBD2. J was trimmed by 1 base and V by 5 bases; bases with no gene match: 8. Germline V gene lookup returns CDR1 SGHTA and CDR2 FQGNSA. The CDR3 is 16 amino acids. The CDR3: CASSKGLAHGTDTQYF. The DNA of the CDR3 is TGTGCCAGCAGCAAAGGACTAGCCCACGGCACAGATACGCAGTATTTT.

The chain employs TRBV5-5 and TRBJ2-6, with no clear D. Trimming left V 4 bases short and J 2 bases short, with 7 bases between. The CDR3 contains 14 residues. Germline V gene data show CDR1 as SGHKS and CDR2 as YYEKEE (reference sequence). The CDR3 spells CASSPGPGANVLTF. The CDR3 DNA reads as TGTGCCAGCAGCCCTGGCCCTGGGGCCAACGTCCTGACTTTC.

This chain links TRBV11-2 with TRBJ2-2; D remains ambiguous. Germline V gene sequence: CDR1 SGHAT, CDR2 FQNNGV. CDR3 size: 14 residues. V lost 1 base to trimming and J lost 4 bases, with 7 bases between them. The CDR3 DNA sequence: TGTGCCAGCAGCTTAGTCACGGGCACCGGGGAGCTGTTTTTT. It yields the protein CASSLVTGTGELFF.

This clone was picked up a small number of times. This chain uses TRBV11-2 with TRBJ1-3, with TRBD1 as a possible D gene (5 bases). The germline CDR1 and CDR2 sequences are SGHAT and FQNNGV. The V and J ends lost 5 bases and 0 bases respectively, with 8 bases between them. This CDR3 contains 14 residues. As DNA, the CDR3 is TGTGCCAGCAGCACAGGAGCCTCTGGAAACACCATATATTTT. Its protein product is CASSTGASGNTIYF.

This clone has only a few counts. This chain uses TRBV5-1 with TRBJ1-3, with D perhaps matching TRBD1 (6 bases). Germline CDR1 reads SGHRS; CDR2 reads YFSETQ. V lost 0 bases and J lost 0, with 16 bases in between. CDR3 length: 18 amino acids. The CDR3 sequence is CASSLEPTGYSSGNTIYF. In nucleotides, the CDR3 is TGCGCCAGCAGCTTGGAACCTACAGGGTACAGCTCTGGAAACACCATATATTTT.

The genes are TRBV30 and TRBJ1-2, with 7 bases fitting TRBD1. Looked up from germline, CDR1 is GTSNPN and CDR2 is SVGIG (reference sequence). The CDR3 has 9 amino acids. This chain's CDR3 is CVPGGGYTF. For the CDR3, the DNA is TGTGTACCAGGGGGGGGCTACACCTTC.

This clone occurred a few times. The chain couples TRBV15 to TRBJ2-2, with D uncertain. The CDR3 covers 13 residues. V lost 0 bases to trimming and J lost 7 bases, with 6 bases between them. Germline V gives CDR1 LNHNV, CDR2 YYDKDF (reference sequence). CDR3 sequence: CATSRDQVGELFF. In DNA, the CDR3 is TGTGCCACCAGCAGAGATCAGGTCGGGGAGCTGTTTTTT.

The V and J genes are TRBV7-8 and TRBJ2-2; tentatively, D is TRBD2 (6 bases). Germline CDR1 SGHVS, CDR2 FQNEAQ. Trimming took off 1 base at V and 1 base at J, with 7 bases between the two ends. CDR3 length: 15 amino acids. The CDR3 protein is CASSLVGGNTGELFF. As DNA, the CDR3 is TGTGCCAGCAGCTTAGTGGGAGGGAACACCGGGGAGCTGTTTTTT.

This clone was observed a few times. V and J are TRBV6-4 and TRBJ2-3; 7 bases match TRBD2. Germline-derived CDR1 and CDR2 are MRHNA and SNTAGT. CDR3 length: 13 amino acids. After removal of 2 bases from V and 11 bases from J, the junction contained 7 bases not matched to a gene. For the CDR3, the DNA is TGTGCCAGCAGTGACAGGTTGCGGGAGAGGCAGTATTTT. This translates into CASSDRLRERQYF.

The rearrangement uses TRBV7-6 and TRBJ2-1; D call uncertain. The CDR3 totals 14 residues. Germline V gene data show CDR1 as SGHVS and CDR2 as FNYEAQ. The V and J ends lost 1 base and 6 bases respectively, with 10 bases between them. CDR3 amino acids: CASSLGQVLNEQFF. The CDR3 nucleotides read TGTGCCAGCAGCTTAGGCCAGGTCCTCAATGAGCAGTTCTTC.

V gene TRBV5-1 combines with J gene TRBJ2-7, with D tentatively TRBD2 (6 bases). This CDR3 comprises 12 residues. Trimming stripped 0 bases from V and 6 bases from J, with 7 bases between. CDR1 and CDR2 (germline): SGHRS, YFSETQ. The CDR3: CASSLGEAEQYF. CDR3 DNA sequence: TGCGCCAGCAGCTTGGGGGAGGCCGAGCAGTACTTC.

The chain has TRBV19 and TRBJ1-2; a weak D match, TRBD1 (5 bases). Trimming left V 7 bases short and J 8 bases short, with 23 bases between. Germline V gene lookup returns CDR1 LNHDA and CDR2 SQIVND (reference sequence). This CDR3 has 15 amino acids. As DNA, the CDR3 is TGTGCCAGTAAGGACGGGCAGGGTAGAGTCAGCGGCTACACCTTC. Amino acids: CASKDGQGRVSGYTF.

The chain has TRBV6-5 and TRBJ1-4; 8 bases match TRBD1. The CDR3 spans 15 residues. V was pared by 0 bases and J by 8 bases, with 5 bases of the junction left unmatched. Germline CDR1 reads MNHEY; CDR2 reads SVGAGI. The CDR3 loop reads CASSYSAGGVEKLFF. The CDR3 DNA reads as TGTGCCAGCAGTTACTCCGCAGGGGGCGTAGAAAAACTGTTTTTT.